The rows below give T cell receptor beta chains drawn from one sample of a study of CD8 T cells in ankylosing spondylitis. Via MiXCR, TCRdb re-called the 5' RACE reads, giving one row per CDR3 protein. In the table there are 200,000 to 250,000 distinct CDR3 sequences, around 24% of which are singletons. Sequences were obtained from blood, either unsorted or a sorted T cell fraction (not recorded which). The receptors derive from a male donor with ankylosing spondylitis or in good health (not recorded which). The CDR3 runs from the conserved cysteine through the conserved F or W. D genes are given only for firm matches. The size of a clone is reported for some rows only, either as once, few or many, or as a class for expanded clones.

d_gene: TRBD2; abundance: NA; v_gene: TRBV18; j_gene: TRBJ2-7; CDR3aa: CASSTGRLAGSSEQYF; CDR3nt: TGTGCCAGCTCAACCGGGAGACTAGCGGGATCAAGCGAGCAGTACTTC
d_gene: NA; abundance: many; v_gene: TRBV12-3/TRBV12-4; j_gene: TRBJ1-6; CDR3aa: CASRPGQHSPLHF; CDR3nt: TGTGCCAGCAGACCCGGACAGCATTCACCCCTCCACTTT
d_gene: NA; abundance: many; v_gene: TRBV7-9; j_gene: TRBJ1-6; CDR3aa: CASSKQGFQDSPLHF; CDR3nt: TGTGCCAGCAGCAAACAGGGTTTCCAAGATTCACCCCTCCACTTT
d_gene: NA; abundance: NA; v_gene: TRBV27; j_gene: TRBJ2-7; CDR3aa: CASRHRAPYEQYF; CDR3nt: TGTGCCAGCCGACACAGGGCTCCCTACGAGCAGTACTTC
d_gene: NA; abundance: few; v_gene: TRBV11-3; j_gene: TRBJ2-6; CDR3aa: CASSDSQGGGSGANVLTF; CDR3nt: TGTGCCAGCAGCGACAGCCAAGGGGGGGGCTCTGGGGCCAACGTCCTGACTTTC
d_gene: TRBD1; abundance: NA; v_gene: TRBV20-1; j_gene: TRBJ1-4; CDR3aa: CSASTGATNEKLFF; CDR3nt: TGCAGTGCTTCCACAGGGGCAACTAATGAAAAACTGTTTTTT
d_gene: TRBD1; abundance: many; v_gene: TRBV29-1; j_gene: TRBJ1-2; CDR3aa: CSVWTGYGYTF; CDR3nt: TGCAGCGTTTGGACAGGGTATGGCTACACCTTC
d_gene: NA; abundance: once; v_gene: TRBV4-1; j_gene: TRBJ1-1; CDR3aa: CASSQEGLQTNTEAFF; CDR3nt: TGCGCCAGCAGCCAAGAGGGCCTACAGACGAACACTGAAGCTTTCTTT
d_gene: NA; abundance: many; v_gene: TRBV20-1; j_gene: TRBJ1-4; CDR3aa: CSALVGGTSRRVEKLFF; CDR3nt: TGCAGTGCTCTTGTGGGAGGGACGTCGAGGAGGGTTGAAAAACTGTTTTTT
d_gene: TRBD1; abundance: NA; v_gene: TRBV20-1; j_gene: TRBJ1-2; CDR3aa: CRADRGNYGYTF; CDR3nt: TGCAGAGCGGACAGGGGCAACTATGGCTACACCTTC
d_gene: NA; abundance: NA; v_gene: TRBV6-1; j_gene: TRBJ2-1; CDR3aa: CASRALWGNEQFF; CDR3nt: TGTGCCAGCAGGGCCCTCTGGGGCAATGAGCAGTTCTTC
d_gene: NA; abundance: NA; v_gene: TRBV20-1; j_gene: TRBJ1-1; CDR3aa: CSAHSGYRESNTEAFF; CDR3nt: TGCAGTGCCCACTCGGGATACAGGGAATCGAACACTGAAGCTTTCTTT
d_gene: NA; abundance: many; v_gene: TRBV12-3/TRBV12-4; j_gene: TRBJ2-7; CDR3aa: CASSFAGASEQYF; CDR3nt: TGTGCCAGCAGTTTTGCAGGGGCAAGCGAGCAGTACTTC
d_gene: TRBD1; abundance: many; v_gene: TRBV20-1; j_gene: TRBJ2-1; CDR3aa: CSATDRGQFF; CDR3nt: TGCAGTGCTACGGACAGGGGGCAGTTCTTC
d_gene: TRBD2; abundance: NA; v_gene: TRBV4-3; j_gene: TRBJ2-7; CDR3aa: CASSQDPPGSGASYEQYF; CDR3nt: TGCGCCAGCAGCCAAGATCCTCCGGGCAGCGGGGCCTCCTACGAGCAGTACTTC
d_gene: TRBD2; abundance: NA; v_gene: TRBV19; j_gene: TRBJ2-1; CDR3aa: CASARPSSGTPNEQFF; CDR3nt: TGTGCCAGTGCTCGCCCCTCTAGCGGGACCCCCAATGAGCAGTTCTTC
d_gene: NA; abundance: few; v_gene: TRBV11-2; j_gene: TRBJ1-1; CDR3aa: CASSLVPQTEAFF; CDR3nt: TGTGCCAGCAGCTTAGTCCCACAAACTGAAGCTTTCTTT
d_gene: NA; abundance: many; v_gene: TRBV15; j_gene: TRBJ1-5; CDR3aa: CATSMSRNQPQHF; CDR3nt: TGTGCCACCAGTATGTCTCGGAATCAGCCCCAGCATTTT
d_gene: TRBD2; abundance: NA; v_gene: TRBV6-1; j_gene: TRBJ2-2; CDR3aa: CASRKRKDSGTVGELFF; CDR3nt: TGTGCCAGCAGAAAGAGGAAGGATAGCGGGACTGTCGGGGAGCTGTTTTTT
d_gene: TRBD1; abundance: few; v_gene: TRBV6-5; j_gene: TRBJ2-7; CDR3aa: CASSYGTGLYEQYF; CDR3nt: TGTGCCAGCAGTTACGGGACAGGCCTCTACGAGCAGTACTTC
d_gene: NA; abundance: NA; v_gene: TRBV20-1; j_gene: TRBJ2-3; CDR3aa: CSARKIATSTDTQYF; CDR3nt: TGCAGTGCCCGCAAAATAGCGACTAGCACAGATACGCAGTATTTT
d_gene: NA; abundance: NA; v_gene: TRBV20-1; j_gene: TRBJ2-5; CDR3aa: CSAPHRTGKQETQYF; CDR3nt: TGCAGTGCTCCCCACCGTACAGGGAAGCAAGAGACCCAGTACTTC
d_gene: NA; abundance: NA; v_gene: TRBV6-1; j_gene: TRBJ1-5; CDR3aa: CASRRGPNQPQHF; CDR3nt: TGTGCCAGCAGAAGGGGTCCAAATCAGCCCCAGCATTTT
d_gene: NA; abundance: few; v_gene: TRBV27; j_gene: TRBJ2-1; CDR3aa: CASCRTGSYNEQFF; CDR3nt: TGTGCCAGCTGTAGGACTGGCTCCTACAATGAGCAGTTCTTC
d_gene: TRBD1; abundance: NA; v_gene: TRBV12-3/TRBV12-4; j_gene: TRBJ1-5; CDR3aa: CASSLGGQVSNQPQHF; CDR3nt: TGTGCCAGCAGTTTAGGCGGACAGGTTAGCAATCAGCCCCAGCATTTT
d_gene: NA; abundance: many; v_gene: TRBV11-2; j_gene: TRBJ1-5; CDR3aa: CASSLGLAGVRDQPQHF; CDR3nt: TGTGCCAGCAGCTTAGGGTTGGCAGGGGTAAGAGATCAGCCCCAGCATTTT
d_gene: NA; abundance: few; v_gene: TRBV12-3/TRBV12-4; j_gene: TRBJ1-2; CDR3aa: CASSLTPYGENGYTF; CDR3nt: TGTGCCAGCAGTTTAACCCCCTACGGTGAGAATGGCTACACCTTC
d_gene: NA; abundance: NA; v_gene: TRBV27; j_gene: TRBJ2-7; CDR3aa: CASSQSGTHYEQYF; CDR3nt: TGTGCCAGCAGTCAGAGCGGGACACACTACGAGCAGTACTTC
d_gene: NA; abundance: many; v_gene: TRBV2; j_gene: TRBJ2-7; CDR3aa: CAREITGLDEQYF; CDR3nt: TGTGCCAGAGAGATTACAGGGCTCGACGAGCAGTACTTC
d_gene: TRBD1; abundance: many; v_gene: TRBV5-1; j_gene: TRBJ1-5; CDR3aa: CASSFDGQGNQPQHF; CDR3nt: TGCGCCAGCAGCTTCGATGGACAGGGGAATCAGCCCCAGCATTTT
d_gene: TRBD1; abundance: many; v_gene: TRBV10-3; j_gene: TRBJ2-2; CDR3aa: CAISPGQDSAGELFF; CDR3nt: TGTGCCATCAGCCCGGGACAGGATAGCGCCGGGGAGCTGTTTTTT
d_gene: TRBD2; abundance: NA; v_gene: TRBV10-3; j_gene: TRBJ2-3; CDR3aa: CAISVRLAGGGTDTQYF; CDR3nt: TGTGCCATCAGTGTTCGACTAGCGGGAGGAGGAACAGATACGCAGTATTTT
d_gene: NA; abundance: many; v_gene: TRBV10-3; j_gene: TRBJ2-6; CDR3aa: CAISSVPGSGANVLTF; CDR3nt: TGTGCCATCAGTAGCGTACCCGGCTCTGGGGCCAACGTCCTGACTTTC
d_gene: TRBD2; abundance: NA; v_gene: TRBV12-3/TRBV12-4; j_gene: TRBJ2-3; CDR3aa: CASSLSGNTQYF; CDR3nt: TGTGCCAGCAGCCTTAGCGGGAATACGCAGTATTTT
d_gene: NA; abundance: many; v_gene: TRBV10-2; j_gene: TRBJ2-3; CDR3aa: CASMGPNADTQYF; CDR3nt: TGCGCCAGCATGGGACCTAATGCAGATACGCAGTATTTT
d_gene: NA; abundance: many; v_gene: TRBV20-1; j_gene: TRBJ2-1; CDR3aa: CSASRPRAGNNEQFF; CDR3nt: TGCAGTGCTAGTCGCCCCAGGGCGGGTAACAATGAGCAGTTCTTC
d_gene: TRBD2; abundance: many; v_gene: TRBV2; j_gene: TRBJ2-7; CDR3aa: CASSRLARTREYREQYF; CDR3nt: TGTGCCAGCAGTCGACTAGCGAGGACCCGAGAATATCGCGAGCAGTACTTC
d_gene: TRBD2; abundance: many; v_gene: TRBV10-3; j_gene: TRBJ2-3; CDR3aa: CAISEAGTSEPDTQYF; CDR3nt: TGTGCCATCAGTGAAGCCGGGACTAGCGAACCAGATACGCAGTATTTT
d_gene: NA; abundance: NA; v_gene: TRBV29-1; j_gene: TRBJ1-5; CDR3aa: CSVAGYSNQPQHF; CDR3nt: TGCAGCGTTGCGGGTTATAGCAATCAGCCCCAGCATTTT
d_gene: NA; abundance: NA; v_gene: TRBV29-1; j_gene: TRBJ2-3; CDR3aa: CSGRGMTDTQYF; CDR3nt: TGCAGCGGCAGGGGTATGACAGATACGCAGTATTTT
d_gene: TRBD2; abundance: many; v_gene: TRBV20-1; j_gene: TRBJ2-2; CDR3aa: CSAPLGTSVTGELFF; CDR3nt: TGCAGTGCTCCCCTCGGGACTAGCGTAACCGGGGAGCTGTTTTTT